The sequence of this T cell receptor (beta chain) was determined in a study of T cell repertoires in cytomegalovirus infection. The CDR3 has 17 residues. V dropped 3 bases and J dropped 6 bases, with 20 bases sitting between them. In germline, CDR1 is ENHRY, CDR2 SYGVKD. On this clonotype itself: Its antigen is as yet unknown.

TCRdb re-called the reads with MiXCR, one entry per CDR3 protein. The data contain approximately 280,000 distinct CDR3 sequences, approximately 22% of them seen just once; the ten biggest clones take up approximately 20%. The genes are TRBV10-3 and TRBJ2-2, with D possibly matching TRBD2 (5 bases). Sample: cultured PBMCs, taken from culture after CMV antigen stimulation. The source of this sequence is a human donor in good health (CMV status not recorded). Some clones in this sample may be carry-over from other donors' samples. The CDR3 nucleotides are TGTGCCATCAGTGACCATCCCTTGAGTGGGAGCGCCGGGGAGCTGTTTTTT. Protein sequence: CAISDHPLSGSAGELFF.